This is a list of T cell receptor beta chains from one sample in a study of blood T cell repertoires in COVID-19. Libraries were prepared by immunoSEQ multiplex PCR; TCRdb keeps only in-frame clonotypes and omits some of them. The sample shows roughly 150,000 clones, 80% to 85% of them seen only once. Sequencing was done on a sample of peripheral blood. These receptors were taken from a man between 65 and 85 years old with active or convalescent COVID-19. The CDR3 runs from the conserved cysteine through the conserved F or W. The D gene is left open where the match is weak. Not all rows give a size; the values are once, few, many and, for expanded clones, a class.

TRBV5-1	13	-	-	TRBJ1-5	TGCGCCAGCAGCTTGGTCGGGAATCAGCCCCAGCATTTT	CASSLVGNQPQHF
TRBV5-4	16	TRBD1	-	TRBJ1-4	TGTGCCAGCAGCTTGGCCGGGACAGGGGGGAATGAAAAACTGTTTTTT	CASSLAGTGGNEKLFF
TRBV9	18	TRBD2	-	TRBJ2-3	TGTGCCAGCAGCGTAGGGCGGTTGGCTAGCGGGAGGACAGATACGCAGTATTTT	CASSVGRLASGRTDTQYF
TRBV19	14	-	-	TRBJ1-1	TGTGCCAGTAGTGCTCGTGGGGGCCACACTGAAGCTTTCTTT	CASSARGGHTEAFF
TRBV18	18	TRBD2	-	TRBJ2-1	TGTGCCAGCTCACCACCAGGAATAGCGGGGGGTTCCTACAATGAGCAGTTCTTC	CASSPPGIAGGSYNEQFF
TRBV12-3/TRBV12-4	12	-	-	TRBJ1-2	TGTGCCAGCAGTTTGACAGTTTATGGCTACACCTTC	CASSLTVYGYTF
TRBV30	18	TRBD1	-	TRBJ2-6	TGTGCCTGGAGTAGGCAGGGGGTGCGTAGGGGTGGGGCCAACGTCCTGACTTTC	CAWSRQGVRRGGANVLTF
TRBV13	17	TRBD2	-	TRBJ2-1	TGTGCCAGCAGCTTGGACAAGCGGGGGGGCTCCTACAATGAGCAGTTCTTC	CASSLDKRGGSYNEQFF
TRBV19	14	TRBD2	-	TRBJ2-5	TGTGCCAGTAGCGGGCGGGGGTTACAAGAGACCCAGTACTTC	CASSGRGLQETQYF
TRBV11-2	16	-	once	TRBJ2-5	TGTGCCAGCAGCCCTACGGCGGGGTTGGGTGGGGAGACCCAGTACTTC	CASSPTAGLGGETQYF
TRBV7-3	19	TRBD1	-	TRBJ2-2	TGTGCCAGCAGCTTCAGAAGGTCCAGGGCAGGGGGTGACACCGGGGAGCTGTTTTTT	CASSFRRSRAGGDTGELFF
TRBV4-3	17	TRBD1	once	TRBJ2-1	TGCGCCAGCAGCCAGGGACAGGTCTTAAGTTCGTACAATGAGCAGTTCTTC	CASSQGQVLSSYNEQFF
TRBV10-3	12	TRBD2	-	TRBJ2-7	TGTGCCAATAGCGGGACTACATACGAGCAGTACTTC	CANSGTTYEQYF
TRBV4-3	17	TRBD1	-	TRBJ1-1	TGCGCCAGCAGCCAGGGTGACAGGGATAGTACGAACACTGAAGCTTTCTTT	CASSQGDRDSTNTEAFF
TRBV4-3	16	TRBD1	-	TRBJ1-6	TGCGCCAGCAGGGCTACTTTTGACAGGGGCGATTCACCCCTCCACTTT	CASRATFDRGDSPLHF
TRBV7-6	14	TRBD2	-	TRBJ2-7	TGTGCCAGCAGCTTAGGAGGCGGGGGACCTGAGCAGTACTTC	CASSLGGGGPEQYF
TRBV3-1/TRBV3-2	16	-	-	TRBJ2-6	TGTGCCAGCAGCAACGGACACGCCTCTGGGGCCAACGTCCTGACTTTC	CASSNGHASGANVLTF
TRBV27	15	TRBD2	-	TRBJ2-2	TGTGCCAGCAGTACCCGACTAGCGGGAGCCGGGGAGCTGTTTTTT	CASSTRLAGAGELFF
TRBV7-2	15	-	-	TRBJ2-1	TGTGCCAGCAGCCCAGGGGACACGCCCTACAATGAGCAGTTCTTC	CASSPGDTPYNEQFF
TRBV24-1	13	TRBD1	few	TRBJ2-7	TGTGCCACCAGTGATATGACAGGGCACGAGCAGTACTTC	CATSDMTGHEQYF
TRBV11-2	14	-	-	TRBJ1-6	TGTGCCAGCAGCTATCGGGGTAACAATTCACCCCTCCACTTT	CASSYRGNNSPLHF
TRBV29-1	14	TRBD1	-	TRBJ1-1	TGCAGCGCCAGGGGGGGACAGGGGGCCACTGAAGCTTTCTTT	CSARGGQGATEAFF
TRBV18	13	-	-	TRBJ1-1	TGTGCCAGCTCATTCGCGGTGAACACTGAAGCTTTCTTT	CASSFAVNTEAFF
TRBV18	14	TRBD2	-	TRBJ2-1	TGTGCCAGCTCGCCTCGGGGGGAGTCCCTAGAGCAGTTCTTC	CASSPRGESLEQFF
TRBV29-1	13	TRBD1	few	TRBJ1-2	TGCAGCGTTGGGGAAGGGACAGGCGATGGCTACACCTTC	CSVGEGTGDGYTF
TRBV5-5	18	TRBD1	-	TRBJ1-4	TGTGCCAGCAGCTTGAGCTGGGCGTTGACAGGGGATAATGAAAAACTGTTTTTT	CASSLSWALTGDNEKLFF
TRBV7-2	16	-	-	TRBJ1-2	TGTGCCAGCAGCTTAGGGTCCCCAACAGGAGTCTATGGCTACACCTTC	CASSLGSPTGVYGYTF
TRBV29-1	15	TRBD2	-	TRBJ2-5	TGCAGCGTTGGTCAAGGACTAGCGGGAGGTGAGACCCAGTACTTC	CSVGQGLAGGETQYF
TRBV28	15	TRBD2	-	TRBJ2-2	TGTGCCAGCAGTTCTAGCGGGACGAACACCGGGGAGCTGTTTTTT	CASSSSGTNTGELFF
TRBV5-1	15	TRBD2	few	TRBJ2-1	TGCGCCAGCAGCCCCGGGGGGACTAGATACAATGAGCAGTTCTTC	CASSPGGTRYNEQFF
TRBV6-5	14	-	-	TRBJ1-5	TGTGCCAGCAGTTACACAGGGCAGGGGCAGCCCCAGCATTTT	CASSYTGQGQPQHF
TRBV7-3	15	-	-	TRBJ1-2	TGTGCCAGCAGCCCCGGGGGGGCAGGGGCTTGGGGCTACACCTTC	CASSPGGAGAWGYTF
TRBV5-6	13	TRBD1	-	TRBJ2-5	TGTGCCAGCAGCCGGGACAGGCAAGAGACCCAGTACTTC	CASSRDRQETQYF
TRBV3-1/TRBV3-2	19	-	-	TRBJ1-6	TGTGCCAGCAGCCCTTACGACAGAACCTCAAGCTCCTATAATTCACCCCTCCACTTT	CASSPYDRTSSSYNSPLHF
TRBV5-1	14	-	-	TRBJ1-5	TGCGCCAGCAGCTTGTCCGCAGGCAATCAGCCCCAGCATTTT	CASSLSAGNQPQHF
TRBV27	12	TRBD1	-	TRBJ1-5	TGTGCCACCTCGACAGGGCGACAGCCCCAGCATTTT	CATSTGRQPQHF
TRBV3-1/TRBV3-2	16	TRBD2	-	TRBJ2-2	TGTGCCAGCAGCCATCTAGCGGGAGGCTACACCGGGGAGCTGTTTTTT	CASSHLAGGYTGELFF
TRBV6-5	11	-	-	TRBJ2-1	TGTGCCAGCAGTTCTTCCAATGAGCAGTTCTTC	CASSSSNEQFF
TRBV27	15	TRBD1	-	TRBJ1-5	TGTGCCAGCAGTCCCGGGACAGGGTCGTTCCAGCCCCAGCATTTT	CASSPGTGSFQPQHF
TRBV28	13	TRBD1	-	TRBJ2-7	TGTGCCAGCAGGCACAGGGGGCACGACGAGCAGTACTTC	CASRHRGHDEQYF
TRBV7-2	15	-	-	TRBJ1-6	TGTGCCAGCAGGGTCACCCCGGGGATTAATTCACCCCTCCACTTT	CASRVTPGINSPLHF
TRBV6-5	12	-	-	TRBJ1-2	TGTGCCAGCAGTCCCGGGTCCCTGGGCTACACCTTC	CASSPGSLGYTF
TRBV4-1	15	TRBD1	-	TRBJ2-3	TGCGCCAGCAGCCAAGCACCAGGGGGCCTTGATACGCAGTATTTT	CASSQAPGGLDTQYF
TRBV7-2	14	-	-	TRBJ1-5	TGTGCCAGCAGCTTGGGAGACCCCAATCAGCCCCAGCATTTT	CASSLGDPNQPQHF
TRBV27	14	-	-	TRBJ2-1	TGTGCCAGCAGTTTTATGGGCTACTACAATGAGCAGTTCTTC	CASSFMGYYNEQFF
TRBV6-1	18	TRBD1	once	TRBJ1-6	TGTGCCAGCAGTGCATGGACAGGGGAGGGATCCTATAATTCACCCCTCCACTTT	CASSAWTGEGSYNSPLHF
TRBV12-3/TRBV12-4	12	-	-	TRBJ1-2	TGTGCCAGCAGTTCCGGGTCCTATGGCTACACCTTC	CASSSGSYGYTF
TRBV2	14	TRBD2	-	TRBJ2-1	TGTGCCAGCAGTCCGGATAGCGGGGACGATGAGCAGTTCTTC	CASSPDSGDDEQFF
TRBV9	14	-	few	TRBJ2-3	TGTGCCAGCAGCACAGGGACCGGCACAGATACGCAGTATTTT	CASSTGTGTDTQYF
TRBV19	14	TRBD1	few	TRBJ2-7	TGTGCCACGACCGGGACAGGGGCCTCCTACGAGCAGTACTTC	CATTGTGASYEQYF
TRBV6-2/TRBV6-3	17	TRBD1	-	TRBJ1-5	TGTGCCAGCAGTTACCCCGCGGACAGGGGGCTCGATCAGCCCCAGCATTTT	CASSYPADRGLDQPQHF
TRBV7-9	16	-	-	TRBJ1-2	TGTGCCAGCAGCCTACCTGCAGGGAAAGCTTACTATGGCTACACCTTC	CASSLPAGKAYYGYTF
TRBV6-4	12	TRBD1	-	TRBJ1-2	TGTGCCAGCTCCGGGACAGGGTATGGCTACACCTTC	CASSGTGYGYTF
TRBV18	14	-	-	TRBJ2-6	TGTGCCAGCTCGGACAGCTCTGGGGCCAACGTCCTGACTTTC	CASSDSSGANVLTF
TRBV7-8	14	-	once	TRBJ1-4	TGTGCCAGCAGCTTCAGGTCCACTAATGAAAAACTGTTTTTT	CASSFRSTNEKLFF
TRBV3-1/TRBV3-2	14	-	-	TRBJ2-1	TGTGCCAGCAGCCAAGCGGGTGGTAACAATGAGCAGTTCTTC	CASSQAGGNNEQFF
TRBV12-3/TRBV12-4	13	-	-	TRBJ2-3	TGTGCCAGCAGACCTACTAGCACAGATACGCAGTATTTT	CASRPTSTDTQYF